These 18 T cell receptor beta chains were sequenced from one sample in a study of T cells in Graves' hyperthyroidism and ophthalmopathy. TCR beta CDR3 regions were amplified from RNA. A set of HTBI primers served as the primers for a first-round RT-PCR of the TCR CDR3. MiXCR, applied by TCRdb to the multiplex PCR reads, yields one record per CDR3 protein. The data show roughly 580,000 distinct CDR3 sequences, approximately 15% seen once. Material for sequencing was blood. Source of these receptors: a woman in her 30s with Graves' hyperthyroidism that later progressed to Graves' ophthalmopathy.

With respect to this clonotype: One end of the junction varies from germline; a read error may be responsible. The rearrangement links TRBV18 to TRBJ2-7; 8 bases align to TRBD1. Per germline, CDR1 KGHSH and CDR2 LQKENI. The CDR3 spans 14 residues. The chain's CDR3 is CASSTGQGSSEQYF. The CDR3 DNA is TGTGCCAGCTCAACCGGACAGGGATCCTCCGAGCAGTACTTC.

Regarding this clonotype: This sequence may be a read error, since a much larger clone differs from it by one base. The chain has TRBV19 and TRBJ1-6; no clear D gene. Germline V gives CDR1 LNHDA, CDR2 SQIVND (reference sequence). The CDR3 length is 13 residues. The CDR3 DNA is TGTGCAACAAAGGACTCCTATAATCCACCCCTCCACTTT. Its protein is CATKDSYNPPLHF.

The CDR3, as DNA: TGCAGTGCTAGAACGGACACCGGGGAGCTGTTTTTT. It yields the protein CSARTDTGELFF. This rearrangement joins TRBV20-1 to TRBJ2-2; no reliable D call. The CDR3 covers 12 residues. Germline V gene sequence: CDR1 DFQATT, CDR2 SNEGSKA (reference sequence). V shed 2 bases and J shed 3 bases, with 4 bases lying between them.

The rearrangement links TRBV5-1 to TRBJ2-5, with 8 bases fitting TRBD2. The CDR3 extends over 15 amino acids. V dropped 2 bases and J dropped 2; count of bases not matched to a gene: 5. Germline lookup yields CDR1 SGHRS and CDR2 YFSETQ. CDR3: CASSFEAGVQETQYF. The CDR3 region has the DNA TGCGCCAGCAGCTTCGAAGCGGGAGTGCAAGAGACCCAGTACTTC.

This clonotype was observed at least ten times. V and J are TRBV29-1 and TRBJ2-5; 9 positions match TRBD2. CDR1 and CDR2 from the germline V gene are SQVTM and ANQGSEA. The V and J ends lost 0 bases and 3 bases, in that order; junction bases with no gene match: 14. The CDR3 consists of 18 residues. The CDR3 reads CSVEDPLRASGKEETQYF. The CDR3 bases are TGCAGCGTTGAAGACCCCCTTAGAGCTAGCGGGAAGGAAGAGACCCAGTACTTC.

This clonotype was recorded at least ten times. The rearrangement joins TRBV12-3 or TRBV12-4 to TRBJ2-5, with D uncertain. V was shortened by 3 bases and J by 4 bases, with 3 bases between the two germline ends. The CDR3 consists of 11 residues. This CDR3 reads CASSFTETQYF. Here the CDR3 DNA reads TGTGCCAGCAGTTTCACAGAGACCCAGTACTTC.

This clonotype has at least ten counts. The chain has TRBV19 and TRBJ2-7; TRBD1 is a possible D gene (5 bases). Trimming took off 2 bases at V and 1 base at J, with 12 bases between the two ends. The CDR3 runs to 15 residues. Per the germline V gene, CDR1 is LNHDA and CDR2 is SQIVND (reference sequence). The CDR3 bases are TGTGCCAGTAGTATAACCTCGACAGTTTCCTACGAGCAGTACTTC. Residues: CASSITSTVSYEQYF.

This clonotype was observed many times. The chain combines TRBV6-1 with TRBJ1-6; the D is unclear. V was pared by 9 bases and J by 3 bases, with 15 bases between. There are 15 residues in the CDR3. Looked up from germline, CDR1 is MNHNS and CDR2 is SASEGT. CDR3 in DNA: TGTGCCAGTTCACGCAGGTCGGACTATAATTCACCCCTCCACTTT. Its translation is CASSRRSDYNSPLHF.

This clonotype was counted at least ten times. This sequence joins TRBV30 and TRBJ2-3; perhaps TRBD2 as D (6 bases). This CDR3 is built from 15 residues. The V gene lost 0 bases and the J gene lost 1 base, with 11 bases spanning the gap. Germline V gene sequence: CDR1 GTSNPN, CDR2 SVGIG (reference sequence). The CDR3 DNA sequence: TGTGCCTGGAGTGTAATGGCGGGGCGCACAGATACGCAGTATTTT. It specifies CAWSVMAGRTDTQYF.

Only a few counts were recorded for this clonotype. No DNA is shown, since the ends of the CDR3 on it are uncertain; the CDR3 is the one TCRdb lists. The rearrangement links TRBV28 to TRBJ2-3; the D call TRBD1 from the table was never checked on the DNA. The germline V gene has CDR1 MDHEN and CDR2 SYDVKM. Termini included, the CDR3 measures 20 amino acids. The CDR3 loop reads CASSSSDRSTPGGEKDTQYF.

This clonotype was seen ten or more times. The chain carries TRBV15 and TRBJ2-3; 10 nucleotides match TRBD2. V was pared by 2 bases and J by 2 bases, with 10 bases of the junction left unmatched. This CDR3 is built from 18 residues. CDR1 and CDR2 from the germline V gene are LNHNV and YYDKDF (reference sequence). The CDR3 spells CATSRPSTSGISTDTQYF. As DNA, the CDR3 is TGTGCCACCAGCAGACCCTCAACTAGCGGGATTTCCACAGATACGCAGTATTTT.

This clonotype occurred many times. This chain links TRBV7-9 with TRBJ1-2; no definite D call. The germline gives CDR1 SEHNR, CDR2 FQNEAQ (reference sequence). The V end lost 1 base, the J end lost 4 bases, and 7 bases lay between the germline ends. CDR3 length: 13 amino acids. The CDR3 DNA reads as TGTGCCAGCAGCTTAGACAAGTTCTATGGCTACACCTTC. Its translation is CASSLDKFYGYTF.

This clonotype was seen a handful of times. The chain recombines TRBV4-1 with TRBJ2-3; D perhaps matches TRBD1 (9 bases). V was trimmed by 2 bases and J by 4 bases, leaving 19 bases between them. The germline V gene has CDR1 MGHRA and CDR2 YSYEKL. CDR3 size: 17 residues. The CDR3 DNA reads as TGCGCCAGCAGCCAAACCGGGACAGGGACTAGGGCAGATACGCAGTATTTT. It encodes CASSQTGTGTRADTQYF.

This clonotype was counted only a few times. This CDR3 reads CASSSGTIFGGYTF. DNA of the CDR3: TGCGCCAGCAGTTCCGGGACAATCTTCGGAGGCTACACCTTC. The genes are TRBV5-1 and TRBJ1-2; possibly TRBD1 for D (6 bases). Per the germline V gene, CDR1 is SGHRS and CDR2 is YFSETQ. V lost 5 bases and J lost 8, with 19 bases in between. The CDR3 has 14 amino acids.

Turning to this clonotype: A much larger clone differs from this one at a single base, so this may be a read error. The chain couples TRBV11-3 to TRBJ2-1, with D unclear. Trimming shortened V by 7 bases and J by 0 bases, and 10 bases separated the two germline ends. This CDR3 is 14 amino acids long. Germline assignment: CDR1 SGHNT and CDR2 YENEEA. CDR3 residues: CASNTTGSYNEQFF. The CDR3 DNA reads as TGTGCCAGCAACACAACGGGCTCCTACAATGAGCAGTTCTTC.

This clonotype was observed at least ten times. The chain has TRBV11-1 and TRBJ2-1; 12 positions match TRBD2. This CDR3 spans 15 amino acids. The germline V gene encodes CDR1 SGHAT and CDR2 FQDESV (reference sequence). Trimming at V came to 5 bases and at J to 6 bases, leaving 5 bases not matched to a gene. The CDR3, as DNA: TGTGCCAGCAGCCCCGGACTAGCGGGATTCAATGAGCAGTTCTTC. The encoded protein is CASSPGLAGFNEQFF.

There are many counts of this clonotype. The chain couples TRBV27 to TRBJ1-6; 11 bases fit TRBD1. V shed 6 bases and J 8 bases; nucleotides not matched to a gene: 3. Per germline, CDR1 MNHEY and CDR2 SMNVEV (reference sequence). The length of the CDR3 is 14 residues. The CDR3 sequence: CASSGQGADSPLHF. The CDR3 DNA follows: TGTGCCAGCAGCGGACAGGGGGCTGATTCACCCCTCCACTTT.

This clonotype was seen only a few times. The chain recombines TRBV12-3 or TRBV12-4 with TRBJ2-1; no definite D call. V lost 0 bases and J 9 bases, leaving 12 bases between the germline ends. This CDR3 comprises 14 residues. CDR3 protein: CASSLAGRAGEQFF. In DNA, the CDR3 is TGTGCCAGCAGTTTAGCGGGAAGGGCAGGTGAGCAGTTCTTC.